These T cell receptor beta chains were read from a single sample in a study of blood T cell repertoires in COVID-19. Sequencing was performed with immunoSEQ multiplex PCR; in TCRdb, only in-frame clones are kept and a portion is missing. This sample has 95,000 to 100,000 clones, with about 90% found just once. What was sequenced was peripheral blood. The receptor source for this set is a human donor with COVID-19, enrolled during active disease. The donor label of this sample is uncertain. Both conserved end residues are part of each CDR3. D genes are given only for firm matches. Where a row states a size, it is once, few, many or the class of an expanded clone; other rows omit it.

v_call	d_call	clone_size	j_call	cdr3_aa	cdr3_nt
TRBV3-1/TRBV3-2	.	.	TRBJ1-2	CASSQGRSGRRANYGYTF	TGTGCCAGCAGCCAAGGGCGGAGCGGACGTAGAGCTAACTATGGCTACACCTTC
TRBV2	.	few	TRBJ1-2	CASGETLGGGYTF	TGTGCCAGCGGTGAGACCCTGGGAGGTGGCTACACCTTC
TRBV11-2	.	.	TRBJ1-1	CASSLVGEYTEAFF	TGTGCCAGCAGCTTAGTCGGAGAATACACTGAAGCTTTCTTT
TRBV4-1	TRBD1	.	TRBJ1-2	CASSKSGQALTNYGYTF	TGCGCCAGCAGCAAGTCCGGACAGGCCCTAACTAACTATGGCTACACCTTC
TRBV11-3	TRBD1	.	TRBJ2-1	CASSLRGLSYNEQFF	TGTGCCAGCAGCTTAAGGGGGCTCTCCTACAATGAGCAGTTCTTC
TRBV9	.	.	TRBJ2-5	CASSVGALADQETQYF	TGTGCCAGCAGCGTGGGGGCTCTAGCCGACCAAGAGACCCAGTACTTC
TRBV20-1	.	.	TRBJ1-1	CSASNEAGVTEAFF	TGCAGTGCTAGTAATGAGGCAGGGGTCACTGAAGCTTTCTTT
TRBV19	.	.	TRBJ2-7	CASSIIPGYEQYF	TGTGCCAGTAGTATCATACCGGGCTACGAGCAGTACTTC
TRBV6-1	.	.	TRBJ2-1	CASSDIQGNEQFF	TGTGCCAGCAGTGATATACAGGGTAATGAGCAGTTCTTC
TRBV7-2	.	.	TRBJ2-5	CASSLAGTRRGTQYF	TGTGCCAGCAGCTTAGCGGGGACTCGGAGAGGGACCCAGTACTTC
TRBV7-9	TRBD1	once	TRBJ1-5	CASSSQGGSNQPQHF	TGTGCCAGCAGCTCGCAGGGGGGTAGCAATCAGCCCCAGCATTTT
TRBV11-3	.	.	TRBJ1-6	CASSQGGERNSPLHF	TGTGCCAGCAGCCAAGGGGGAGAGCGAAATTCACCCCTCCACTTT
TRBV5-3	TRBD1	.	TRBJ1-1	CARSHPGGPNTEAFF	TGTGCCAGAAGCCATCCAGGGGGCCCGAACACTGAAGCTTTCTTT
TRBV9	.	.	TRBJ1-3	CASSVFAGFSGNTIYF	TGTGCCAGCAGCGTGTTCGCAGGGTTCTCTGGAAACACCATATATTTT
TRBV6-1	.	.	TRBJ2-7	CASSEAGTRSEQYF	TGTGCCAGCAGTGAAGCTGGGACAAGAAGCGAGCAGTACTTC
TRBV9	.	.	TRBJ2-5	CASSPRGDQETQYF	TGTGCCAGCAGCCCTCGCGGAGACCAAGAGACCCAGTACTTC
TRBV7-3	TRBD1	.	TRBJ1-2	CASSLDREGGYTF	TGTGCCAGCAGCCTGGACAGGGAGGGTGGCTACACCTTC
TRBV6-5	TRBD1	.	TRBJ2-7	CASSIAGDSPYEQYF	TGTGCCAGCAGTATTGCAGGGGACAGCCCCTACGAGCAGTACTTC
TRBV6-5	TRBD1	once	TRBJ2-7	CASGRDRIYEQYF	TGTGCCAGTGGCCGGGACAGGATCTACGAGCAGTACTTC
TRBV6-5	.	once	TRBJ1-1	CASTTRNTEAFF	TGTGCCAGCACCACACGGAACACTGAAGCTTTCTTT
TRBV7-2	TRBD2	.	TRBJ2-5	CASSLRTSGAARETQYF	TGTGCCAGCAGCTTGAGGACTAGCGGGGCGGCCCGGGAGACCCAGTACTTC
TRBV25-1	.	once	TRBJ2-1	CASSALDGNEQFF	TGTGCCAGCAGCGCCCTTGACGGGAATGAGCAGTTCTTC
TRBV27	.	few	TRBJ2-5	CASSHRVAETQYF	TGTGCCAGCAGTCACAGGGTAGCAGAGACCCAGTACTTC
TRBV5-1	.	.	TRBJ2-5	CASSSGIETQYF	TGCGCCAGCAGCTCGGGGATCGAGACCCAGTACTTC
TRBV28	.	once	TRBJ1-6	CASSLSGYNSPLHF	TGTGCCAGCAGTTTAAGCGGGTATAATTCACCCCTCCACTTT
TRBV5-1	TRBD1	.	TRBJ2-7	CASSLLGQGLGEQYF	TGCGCCAGCAGCTTGCTAGGACAGGGTCTCGGCGAGCAGTACTTC
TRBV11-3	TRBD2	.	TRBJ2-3	CASSLGLAESTDTQYF	TGTGCCAGCAGCTTAGGACTAGCGGAGAGCACAGATACGCAGTATTTT
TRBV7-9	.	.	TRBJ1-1	CASSRFGPTLRKGAEAFF	TGTGCCAGCAGCCGCTTCGGTCCGACCCTGCGTAAGGGGGCTGAAGCTTTCTTT
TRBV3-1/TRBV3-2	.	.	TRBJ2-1	CATRMGGSYNEQFF	TGTGCCACCAGAATGGGGGGCTCCTACAATGAGCAGTTCTTC
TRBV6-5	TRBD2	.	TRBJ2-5	CASSYSLAGGETQYF	TGTGCCAGCAGTTACTCGCTAGCGGGCGGGGAGACCCAGTACTTC
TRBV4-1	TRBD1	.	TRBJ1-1	CASSQGRQGVAEAFF	TGCGCCAGCAGCCAAGGAAGACAGGGGGTTGCTGAAGCTTTCTTT
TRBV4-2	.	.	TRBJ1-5	CASSQGGEPQHF	TGTGCCAGCAGCCAAGGGGGAGAGCCCCAGCATTTT
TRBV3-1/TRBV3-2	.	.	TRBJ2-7	CASSQEGGVYEQYF	TGTGCCAGCAGCCAAGAAGGAGGGGTCTACGAGCAGTACTTC
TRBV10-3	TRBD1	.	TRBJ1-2	CAISVPGQAPRGYTF	TGTGCCATCAGTGTCCCGGGACAGGCGCCCAGGGGCTACACCTTC
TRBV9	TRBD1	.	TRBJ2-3	CASSVAPPGQGTDTQYF	TGTGCCAGCAGCGTAGCCCCCCCTGGACAGGGAACAGATACGCAGTATTTT
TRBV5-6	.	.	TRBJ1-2	CASSLLGANYGYTF	TGTGCCAGCAGCTTGCTGGGGGCGAACTATGGCTACACCTTC
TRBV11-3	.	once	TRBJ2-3	CASSRPRNTQYF	TGTGCCAGCAGCCGCCCGAGGAATACGCAGTATTTT